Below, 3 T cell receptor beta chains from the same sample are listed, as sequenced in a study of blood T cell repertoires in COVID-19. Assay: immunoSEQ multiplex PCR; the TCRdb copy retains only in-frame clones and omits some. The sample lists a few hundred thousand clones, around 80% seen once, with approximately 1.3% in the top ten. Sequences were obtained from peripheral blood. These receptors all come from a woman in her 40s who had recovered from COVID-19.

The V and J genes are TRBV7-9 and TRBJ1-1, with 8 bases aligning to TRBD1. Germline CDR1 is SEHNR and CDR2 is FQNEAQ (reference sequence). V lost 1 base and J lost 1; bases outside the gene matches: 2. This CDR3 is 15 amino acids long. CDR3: CASSLGDRGNTEAFF. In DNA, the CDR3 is TGTGCCAGCAGCTTAGGAGACAGGGGGAACACTGAAGCTTTCTTT.

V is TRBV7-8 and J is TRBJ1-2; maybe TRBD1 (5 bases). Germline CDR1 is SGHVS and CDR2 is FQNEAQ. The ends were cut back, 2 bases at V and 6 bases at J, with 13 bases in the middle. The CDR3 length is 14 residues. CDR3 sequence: CASSLLQASDGYTF. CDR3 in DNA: TGTGCCAGCAGCTTACTACAGGCTTCCGATGGCTACACCTTC.

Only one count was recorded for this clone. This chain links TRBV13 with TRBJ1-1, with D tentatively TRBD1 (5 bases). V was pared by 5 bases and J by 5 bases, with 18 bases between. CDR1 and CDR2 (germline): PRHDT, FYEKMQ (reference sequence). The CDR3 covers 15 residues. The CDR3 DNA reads TGTGCCAGCAGCCCACCTGGCGGGGGTTGGACTGAAGCTTTCTTT. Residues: CASSPPGGGWTEAFF.